These 29 T cell receptor beta chains were sequenced from one sample in a study of response to subunit inactivated influenza vaccine. MiXCR was run by TCRdb on the RT-PCR reads, yielding one entry per CDR3 protein. This table has about 700,000 distinct CDR3 sequences, 12% to 15% appearing once. Sequenced here: PBMCs from blood, sampled around 14 days before vaccination. Source of these receptors: a man between 45 and 60 years old who received an inactivated influenza vaccine.

The chain links TRBV10-3 to TRBJ2-3; the match to TRBD2 covers 7 bases. Per germline, CDR1 ENHRY and CDR2 SYGVKD. The junction had 3 bases not matched to a gene; V was cut back by 4 bases and J by 2 bases. CDR3 length equals 14 residues. In DNA, the CDR3 is TGTGCCATCAGTGCCCTAGCGGACACAGATACGCAGTATTTT. Translating it yields CAISALADTDTQYF.

The sample holds a few counts of this clonotype. V gene TRBV20-1 combines with J gene TRBJ1-2, with a tentative D call TRBD1 (5 bases). CDR3 length: 13 residues. Germline V gives CDR1 DFQATT, CDR2 SNEGSKA (reference sequence). V dropped 4 bases and J dropped 4 bases, with 13 bases sitting between them. The CDR3 reads CSATVTGPYGYTF. The CDR3, as DNA: TGCAGTGCTACTGTCACAGGTCCCTATGGCTACACCTTC.

CDR3: CASSPWRGVQETQYF. The CDR3 DNA is TGTGCCAGCAGCCCTTGGCGGGGGGTCCAAGAGACCCAGTACTTC. The gene calls are TRBV12-3 or TRBV12-4 and TRBJ2-5; 8 bases map to TRBD2. The V gene end was trimmed by 6 bases and the J gene end by 1 base; junction bases not matched to a gene: 7. This CDR3 spans 15 amino acids.

The rearrangement joins TRBV5-1 to TRBJ2-3, with a weak D call TRBD2 (6 bases). The V and J ends lost 2 bases and 5 bases respectively, with 12 bases between them. This CDR3 is built from 14 residues. CDR1 SGHRS and CDR2 YFSETQ come from the germline V gene. In DNA form, the CDR3 reads TGCGCCAGCAGCTTAACACCGGGACTAGATACGCAGTATTTT. Its translation is CASSLTPGLDTQYF.

This chain joins TRBV5-7 and TRBJ2-7; D is unclear. TRBV5-7 is an ORF, and what it does is uncertain. The CDR3 spans 15 residues. Trimming stripped 2 bases from V and 0 bases from J, with 12 bases between. The CDR3 DNA reads TGTGCCAGCAGCTTTATTCAGGCTAGCTCCTACGAGCAGTACTTC. Translating it yields CASSFIQASSYEQYF.

This clonotype was found a few times. This chain uses TRBV28 with TRBJ2-7; D is tentatively TRBD1 or TRBD2 (5 bases each). This CDR3 region has 14 residues. CDR1 is MDHEN and CDR2 is SYDVKM in the germline V gene. Trimming pared 4 bases from V and 2 bases from J, leaving 12 bases between. DNA of the CDR3: TGTGCCAGCAGTTGGGACGAGGGACCCTACGAGCAGTACTTC. Its protein product is CASSWDEGPYEQYF.

This sequence joins TRBV7-6 and TRBJ2-1; D ambiguous. The V end lost 2 bases, the J end lost 4 bases, and 12 bases lay between the germline ends. Germline lookup yields CDR1 SGHVS and CDR2 FNYEAQ. The CDR3 is made up of 15 amino acids. The CDR3 loop reads CASSLRPLPYNEQFF. The CDR3 region has the DNA TGTGCCAGCAGCTTAAGGCCCCTACCTTACAATGAGCAGTTCTTC.

This sequence joins TRBV5-1 and TRBJ2-7, with TRBD1 identical over 10 bases. V gave up 4 bases and J gave up 6 bases; unmatched junction bases: 13. There are 16 residues in the CDR3. The germline CDR1 and CDR2 sequences are SGHRS and YFSETQ. The DNA of the CDR3 is TGCGCCAGCAGCGCTAATCCGGGACAGGGGATCCTCGAGCAGTACTTC. Amino acid sequence: CASSANPGQGILEQYF.

The gene calls are TRBV30 and TRBJ2-7; D not certain. V was clipped by 2 bases and J by 1 base, with 6 bases between them. The CDR3 runs to 12 residues. Germline V gene lookup returns CDR1 GTSNPN and CDR2 SVGIG (reference sequence). The CDR3 DNA reads TGTGCCTGGAGTTCTGGGTCCTACGAGCAGTACTTC. It specifies CAWSSGSYEQYF. The variable domain in full, completed from reference TRBV30 and TRBJ2-7, reads SQTIHQWPATLVQPVGSPLSLECTVEGTSNPNLYWYRQAAGRGLQLLFYSVGIGQISSEVPQNLSASRPQDRQFILSSKKLLLSDSGFYLCAWSSGSYEQYFGPGTRLTVT.

The CDR3 DNA reads TGTGCCAGCAGTTACGGTTTCCAGGGAGCTATTGATGGCTACACCTTC. It encodes CASSYGFQGAIDGYTF. V is TRBV6-5 and J is TRBJ1-2; possible D gene TRBD1, 5 bases. From germline, CDR1 is MNHEY and CDR2 SVGAGI. V was clipped by 2 bases and J by 6 bases, with 19 bases between them. This CDR3 region has 16 residues.

The chain employs TRBV5-1 and TRBJ2-5; D possibly corresponds to TRBD1 (6 bases). The ends were cut back, 4 bases at V and 1 base at J, with 14 bases in the middle. Germline CDR1 reads SGHRS; CDR2 reads YFSETQ. This CDR3 is built from 15 residues. CDR3 sequence (DNA): TGCGCCAGCAGCATACAAGGACAGTCCCAAGAGACCCAGTACTTC. Translation gives CASSIQGQSQETQYF.

This clonotype was counted a few times. The J gene is TRBJ2-7, the V gene TRBV3-1; D is unclear. V was cut by 1 base and J by 3 bases, with 7 bases left in between. Germline loops: CDR1 LGHDT, CDR2 YNNKEL (reference sequence). This CDR3 has 13 amino acids. CDR3 DNA: TGTGCCAGCAGCCAAGGCACAGACTACGAGCAGTACTTC. This gives the protein CASSQGTDYEQYF.

The sample holds a few counts of this clonotype. This chain links TRBV12-3 or TRBV12-4 with TRBJ2-3; no reliable D call. The CDR3 contains 12 residues. Trimming took off 7 bases at V and 4 bases at J, with 9 bases between the two ends. CDR3 nucleotides: TGTGCCAGCACCGCAGGCCCAGATACGCAGTATTTT. Encoded protein: CASTAGPDTQYF.

This clonotype has just one count. The chain recombines TRBV18 with TRBJ1-3, with D maybe TRBD1 (5 bases). The CDR3 consists of 18 residues. Per germline, CDR1 KGHSH and CDR2 LQKENI. The ends were cut back, 0 bases at V and 0 bases at J, with 15 bases in the middle. The CDR3 sequence: CASSPPVHRITSGNTIYF. The CDR3, as DNA: TGTGCCAGCTCACCACCGGTTCACAGGATTACCTCTGGAAACACCATATATTTT.

This clonotype occurred a few times. The chain carries TRBV10-3 and TRBJ1-2, with 8 bases that match TRBD1. The CDR3 runs to 14 residues. Germline assignment: CDR1 ENHRY and CDR2 SYGVKD. V dropped 8 bases and J dropped 1; count of bases not matched to a gene: 6. CDR3 bases: TGTGCCATCGTCCGGGACAGGAATAACTATGGCTACACCTTC. Its translation: CAIVRDRNNYGYTF.

This clonotype has more than one count but fewer than ten. The chain joins TRBV24-1 to TRBJ2-1, with 11 bases matching TRBD2. This CDR3 contains 20 residues. V shed 6 bases, J shed 0 bases, and the junction held 15 bases outside the gene matches. Germline CDR1 KGHDR, CDR2 SFDVKD. The CDR3: CATSLGTGQTSGSSYNEQFF. CDR3 DNA: TGTGCCACCAGTCTGGGGACAGGACAAACTAGCGGGAGCTCCTACAATGAGCAGTTCTTC.

This chain uses TRBV4-1 with TRBJ2-7; perhaps TRBD1 as D (7 bases). This CDR3 has 15 amino acids. V dropped 4 bases and J dropped 0 bases, with 13 bases sitting between them. Germline-derived CDR1 and CDR2 are MGHRA and YSYEKL. As DNA, the CDR3 is TGCGCCAGCAGCCGTTCAGGGGGGAGCTCCTACGAGCAGTACTTC. This translates into CASSRSGGSSYEQYF.

The V gene is TRBV5-5, the J gene TRBJ2-7, with D uncertain. This CDR3 has 15 amino acids. The ends were cut back, 0 bases at V and 3 bases at J, with 13 bases in the middle. Germline V gene sequence: CDR1 SGHKS, CDR2 YYEKEE (reference sequence). CDR3 in amino acids: CASSLGTTPYYEQYF. The CDR3 coding sequence is TGTGCCAGCAGCTTGGGGACCACGCCTTACTACGAGCAGTACTTC.

This clonotype was recorded a few times. The rearrangement uses TRBV7-2 and TRBJ2-2; 10 nucleotides match TRBD2. Trimming at V came to 3 bases and at J to 3 bases, leaving 1 base not matched to a gene. The germline V gene encodes CDR1 SGHTA and CDR2 FQGNSA. The CDR3 has 15 residues. The CDR3 is CASSFGLADTGELFF. In nucleotides, the CDR3 is TGTGCCAGCAGCTTCGGACTAGCGGACACCGGGGAGCTGTTTTTT.

At least ten counts were recorded for this clonotype. The chain links TRBV9 to TRBJ2-1; 10 nucleotides agree with TRBD1. This CDR3 is built from 15 residues. CDR1 SGDLS and CDR2 YYNGEE come from the germline V gene. The trim removed 3 bases at V and 1 base at J, leaving 1 base unmatched. The CDR3 DNA sequence: TGTGCCAGCAGCGAGGGACAGGGGTCCTACAATGAGCAGTTCTTC. This codes for CASSEGQGSYNEQFF.

The CDR3 coding sequence is TGTGCCAGCAGTTTGCGGATCCCCCAGCCCCAGCATTTT. This codes for CASSLRIPQPQHF. V is TRBV12-3 or TRBV12-4 and J is TRBJ1-5, with no clear D. The CDR3 runs to 13 residues. V was clipped by 3 bases and J by 7 bases, with 10 bases between them.

This clonotype was detected only a few times. The chain has TRBV5-6 and TRBJ2-3, with 11 bases matching TRBD2. CDR3 length equals 15 residues. Germline CDR1 reads SGHDT; CDR2 reads YYEEEE. V lost 4 bases to trimming and J lost 4 bases; unmatched junction nucleotides: 5. In nucleotides, the CDR3 is TGTGCCAGCAGCCCGCCGGGACTAGCGGCAGATACGCAGTATTTT. Encoded protein: CASSPPGLAADTQYF.

The chain has TRBV5-1 and TRBJ1-1; D gene uncertain. This CDR3 spans 13 amino acids. V lost 2 bases, J lost 4 bases, and 9 bases lay in between. In germline, CDR1 is SGHRS, CDR2 YFSETQ. The CDR3: CASSFGYGTEAFF. Here the CDR3 DNA reads TGCGCCAGCAGCTTTGGTTACGGCACTGAAGCTTTCTTT.

This clonotype was observed a handful of times. This chain joins TRBV5-4 and TRBJ2-2; 9 bases map to TRBD2. V trimming: 0 bases; J trimming: 1 base; junction bases outside the gene matches: 7. This CDR3 has 18 residues. The germline V gene has CDR1 SGHNT and CDR2 YYREEE (reference sequence). The CDR3 region is CASSLELLREGNTGELFF. CDR3 coding DNA: TGTGCCAGCAGCTTGGAACTTCTGCGGGAGGGGAACACCGGGGAGCTGTTTTTT.

The chain uses TRBV29-1 and TRBJ1-1, with D unclear. The CDR3 covers 12 residues. The germline V and J ends were trimmed by 0 bases and 11 bases, with 13 bases remaining between them. From germline, CDR1 is SQVTM and CDR2 ANQGSEA. CDR3 DNA sequence: TGCAGCGTTGAAGATTTGGGAGGGCGGGCTTTCTTT. Translation: CSVEDLGGRAFF.

The rearrangement joins TRBV12-3 or TRBV12-4 to TRBJ2-1; D call uncertain. The CDR3 consists of 15 residues. Trimming stripped 9 bases from V and 6 bases from J, with 21 bases between. The CDR3 DNA reads as TGTGCCAGTGACGAACGGGCCCTGCACGGCAATGAGCAGTTCTTC. This encodes CASDERALHGNEQFF.

This clonotype has more than one count but fewer than ten. V is TRBV6-5 and J is TRBJ2-5; 10 bases map to TRBD1. This CDR3 spans 15 amino acids. Looked up from germline, CDR1 is MNHEY and CDR2 is SVGAGI. J gave up 5 bases and V 4 bases, and 7 bases lay outside the gene matches. The CDR3 bases are TGTGCCAGCAGTTCGCCGGGACAGGGGCTGGAGACCCAGTACTTC. Protein product: CASSSPGQGLETQYF.

This clonotype was counted a few times. The rearrangement joins TRBV9 to TRBJ2-2; D gene uncertain. V lost 0 bases, J lost 0 bases, and 6 bases lay in between. The germline CDR1 and CDR2 sequences are SGDLS and YYNGEE. The CDR3 sequence is 15 residues long. CDR3 amino acids: CASSVGVPNTGELFF. In DNA form, the CDR3 reads TGTGCCAGCAGCGTAGGGGTCCCGAACACCGGGGAGCTGTTTTTT.

This clonotype was counted only a few times. The V and J genes are TRBV6-2 or TRBV6-3 and TRBJ2-7, with unresolved D. In germline, CDR1 is MNHEY, CDR2 SVGEGT. V gave up 3 bases and J gave up 2 bases, with 8 bases separating them. There are 13 residues in the CDR3. In DNA, the CDR3 is TGTGCCAGCAGTTATCTGGCAGCCTACGAGCAGTACTTC. Protein sequence: CASSYLAAYEQYF.